This TCR beta chain was sequenced in a study of T cell repertoires in cytomegalovirus infection. About the research overall: TCR beta signatures that were public indicated CMV infection and matching HLA type.

Notes on this clonotype: The antigen remains undetermined.

TCRdb re-derived calls from the reads in MiXCR, one entry per CDR3 protein. The sample holds 400,000 or so distinct CDR3 sequences, about a third seen once. The V and J ends lost 8 bases and 5 bases, in that order; junction bases with no gene match: 13. Germline CDR1 reads SQVTM; CDR2 reads ANQGSEA. CDR3 length: 14 amino acids. Findings of the study overall: Summed frequency of public TCR beta families distinguished CMV carriers with the relevant HLA. There were HLA-C-restricted CMV-specific TCR beta clonotypes dominating the ex vivo response.

Sequenced input: PBMCs. V gene TRBV29-1 combines with J gene TRBJ2-7, with 9 bases fitting TRBD1. This TCR derives from a human donor in good health (CMV status not recorded). Some clones in this sample may be carry-over from other donors' samples. The DNA of the CDR3 is TGCAGCTCCACGGGAGGACAGGGGTTCCACGAGCAGTACTTC. Protein product: CSSTGGQGFHEQYF.